This T cell receptor (beta chain) emerged from a study of Tregs in tolerant kidney transplant recipients. Profiled with immunoSEQ multiplex PCR; TCRdb holds only in-frame clones, not every one. The repertoire table contains some 31,000 clones. With respect to this clone: Its cognate antigen is unknown. The sequenced fragment ends 3 residues before the CDR3 boundary, so the rest is inferred from the germline J gene.

The study's findings and limits: Donor-specific Treg expansion exceeded global Treg expansion in tolerant patients, suggesting antigen drive. No direct test of biological reproducibility was done here.

Germline V gene data show CDR1 as DFQATT and CDR2 as SNEGSKA (reference sequence). This CDR3 spans 14 amino acids. With 2 bases clipped from V and 2 bases from J, the junction kept 5 bases outside the gene matches. The starting material was CD8+ T cells from blood, obtained before the transplant. This sequence originates from a human donor who received a combined kidney and bone marrow transplant. V usage is TRBV20-1 and J usage is TRBJ2-7; 8 bases match TRBD2. CDR3 protein: CSARIGGAAYEQYF. Partial CDR3 DNA: TGCAGTGCTAGAATCGGGGGGGCCGCCTACGAG.